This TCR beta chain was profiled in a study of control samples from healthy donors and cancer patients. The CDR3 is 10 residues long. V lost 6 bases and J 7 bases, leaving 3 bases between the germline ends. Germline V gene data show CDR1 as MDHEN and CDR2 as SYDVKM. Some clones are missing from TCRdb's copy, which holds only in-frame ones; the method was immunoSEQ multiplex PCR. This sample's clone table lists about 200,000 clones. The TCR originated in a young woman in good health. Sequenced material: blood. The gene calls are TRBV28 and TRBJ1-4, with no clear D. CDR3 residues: CASRSEKLFF. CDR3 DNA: TGTGCCAGCAGGTCTGAAAAACTGTTTTTT.